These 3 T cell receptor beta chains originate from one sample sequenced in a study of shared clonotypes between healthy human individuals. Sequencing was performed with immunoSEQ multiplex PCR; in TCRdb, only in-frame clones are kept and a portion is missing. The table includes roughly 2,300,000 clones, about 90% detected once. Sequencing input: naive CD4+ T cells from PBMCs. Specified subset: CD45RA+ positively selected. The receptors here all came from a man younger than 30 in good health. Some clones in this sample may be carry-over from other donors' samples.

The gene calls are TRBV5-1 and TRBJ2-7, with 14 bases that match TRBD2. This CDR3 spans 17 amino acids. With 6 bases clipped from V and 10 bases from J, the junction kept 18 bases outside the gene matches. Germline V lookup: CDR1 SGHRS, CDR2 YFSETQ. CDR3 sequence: CASMGGLAGGLTEDQYF. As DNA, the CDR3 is TGCGCCAGCATGGGAGGACTAGCGGGAGGCTTAACGGAGGACCAGTACTTC.

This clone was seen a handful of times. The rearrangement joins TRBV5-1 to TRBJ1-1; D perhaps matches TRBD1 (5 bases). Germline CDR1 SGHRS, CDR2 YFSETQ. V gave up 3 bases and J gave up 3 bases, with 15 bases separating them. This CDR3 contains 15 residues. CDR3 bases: TGCGCCAGCAGCTGGAGGCAGGGCTTCGACACTGAAGCTTTCTTT. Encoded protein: CASSWRQGFDTEAFF.

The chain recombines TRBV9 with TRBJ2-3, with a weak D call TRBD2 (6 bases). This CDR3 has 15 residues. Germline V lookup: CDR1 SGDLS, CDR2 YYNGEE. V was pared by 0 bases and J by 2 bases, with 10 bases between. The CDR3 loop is CASSVEGLYTDTQYF. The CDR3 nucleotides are TGTGCCAGCAGCGTAGAGGGACTTTACACAGATACGCAGTATTTT.